This T cell receptor (beta chain) was documented in a study of response to subunit inactivated influenza vaccine. Broader study findings: New T cells are recruited in small numbers by each seasonal influenza vaccination, according to the authors' suggestion.

This clonotype came up a few times. Antigen: not known. V lost 4 bases, J lost 0 bases, and 13 bases lay in between. This CDR3 is built from 15 residues. Germline V lookup: CDR1 SGHRS, CDR2 YFSETQ. Using its own MiXCR run on the RT-PCR reads, TCRdb lists one record per CDR3 protein. The sample lists 560,000 or so distinct CDR3 sequences, approximately 7.6% seen once, with about an eighth in the top ten. The chain couples TRBV5-1 to TRBJ1-1, with D perhaps TRBD1 (5 bases). The source was PBMCs from blood, collected roughly 24 months after vaccination. This receptor was taken from a man between 45 and 75 years old who received an inactivated influenza vaccine. CDR3 in amino acids: CASSRMGPLNTEAFF. CDR3 coding DNA: TGCGCCAGCAGCCGAATGGGACCGTTGAACACTGAAGCTTTCTTT.